Listed below are T cell receptor beta chains from one sample, sequenced in a study of T cells in Graves' hyperthyroidism and ophthalmopathy. TCRdb processed the multiplex PCR reads anew with MiXCR; each CDR3 protein has one entry. The sample lists 300,000 to 350,000 distinct CDR3 sequences; approximately 18% were seen once. The specimen was blood. These receptors all come from a woman aged 40 to 50 with Graves' ophthalmopathy. The CDR3 runs from the conserved cysteine through the conserved F or W. Each record gives: clone size, V gene, D gene, J gene, CDR3 DNA, CDR3 protein. D genes are given only for firm matches. Size is stated for part of the rows, as once, few or many counts, or as a class when the clone is expanded.

clone_size: many; v_call: TRBV20-1; d_call: TRBD1; j_call: TRBJ1-1; cdr3_nt: TGCATCCCGGACAGGGAATATGAAGCTTTCTTT; cdr3_aa: CIPDREYEAFF
clone_size: few; v_call: TRBV19; d_call: .; j_call: TRBJ1-1; cdr3_nt: TGTGCCAGTAGTTCACCGGGACGTAGCACTGAAGCTTTCTTT; cdr3_aa: CASSSPGRSTEAFF
clone_size: .; v_call: TRBV20-1; d_call: TRBD1; j_call: TRBJ2-5; cdr3_nt: TGCAGTGCTAGAGAGGACAGGGGGATCGAGACCCAGTACTTC; cdr3_aa: CSAREDRGIETQYF
clone_size: many; v_call: TRBV7-8; d_call: .; j_call: TRBJ1-1; cdr3_nt: TGTGCCAGCAGCCCCGTGGGGGGAAGGTTTACTGAAGCTTTCTTT; cdr3_aa: CASSPVGGRFTEAFF
clone_size: .; v_call: TRBV29-1; d_call: TRBD2; j_call: TRBJ2-5; cdr3_nt: TGCAGCGTGGGACTAGCGGGAGGTCAAGAGACCCAGTACTTC; cdr3_aa: CSVGLAGGQETQYF
clone_size: few; v_call: TRBV7-2; d_call: TRBD1; j_call: TRBJ2-5; cdr3_nt: TGTGCCAGCAGCGTCGTCAGGGGGCAGGAAGAGACCCAGTACTTC; cdr3_aa: CASSVVRGQEETQYF
clone_size: many; v_call: TRBV5-1; d_call: TRBD1; j_call: TRBJ2-7; cdr3_nt: TGCGCCAGCAGCTCTGACAGGGTAGTTCCCTCCTACGAGCAGTACTTC; cdr3_aa: CASSSDRVVPSYEQYF
clone_size: many; v_call: TRBV6-1; d_call: .; j_call: TRBJ1-2; cdr3_nt: TGTGCCAGCAGCCCCCCCCCTGACAGACGCCCCTATGGCTACACCTTC; cdr3_aa: CASSPPPDRRPYGYTF
clone_size: .; v_call: TRBV7-8; d_call: TRBD2; j_call: TRBJ2-5; cdr3_nt: TGTGCCAGCAGCTTAGGGGGACTAGCGGAGACCCAGTACTTC; cdr3_aa: CASSLGGLAETQYF
clone_size: many; v_call: TRBV28; d_call: .; j_call: TRBJ2-1; cdr3_nt: TGTGCCAGCAGTCAAGCAGGGCCCTACAATGAGCAGTTCTTC; cdr3_aa: CASSQAGPYNEQFF
clone_size: .; v_call: TRBV11-2; d_call: .; j_call: TRBJ2-6; cdr3_nt: TGTGCCAGCAGCTTAGTTGGACGTATCTCTGGGGCCAACGTCCTGACTTTC; cdr3_aa: CASSLVGRISGANVLTF
clone_size: many; v_call: TRBV6-5; d_call: TRBD2; j_call: TRBJ2-5; cdr3_nt: TGTGCCAGCAGTCCAGGACTAGCGGGAGCTTTAGAGACCCAGTACTTC; cdr3_aa: CASSPGLAGALETQYF
clone_size: many; v_call: TRBV7-9; d_call: .; j_call: TRBJ2-7; cdr3_nt: TGTGCCAGCAGCTTAGAGTCGGCTAGCTCCTACGAGCAGTACTTC; cdr3_aa: CASSLESASSYEQYF
clone_size: many; v_call: TRBV6-1; d_call: .; j_call: TRBJ1-3; cdr3_nt: TGTGCCAGCAGTGAAGCGCTGGGGGACCGCTCTGGAAACACCATATATTTT; cdr3_aa: CASSEALGDRSGNTIYF
clone_size: few; v_call: TRBV7-2; d_call: .; j_call: TRBJ2-4; cdr3_nt: TGTGCCAGCAGCTTCCGTCTGGACTTGGACATTCAGTACTTC; cdr3_aa: CASSFRLDLDIQYF
clone_size: .; v_call: TRBV6-7; d_call: TRBD2; j_call: TRBJ2-7; cdr3_nt: TGTGCCAGCAGCATACGGGACGGTAGCGGGAGTCCCTACGAGCAGTACTTC; cdr3_aa: CASSIRDGSGSPYEQYF
clone_size: many; v_call: TRBV12-3/TRBV12-4; d_call: TRBD2; j_call: TRBJ2-7; cdr3_nt: TGTGCCAGCAGTTTGTCTAGCGGGAGTGAGACCTACGAGCAGTACTTC; cdr3_aa: CASSLSSGSETYEQYF
clone_size: many; v_call: TRBV5-1; d_call: .; j_call: TRBJ2-3; cdr3_nt: TGCGCCAGCAGCTTGGACGTCACAGATACGCAGTATTTT; cdr3_aa: CASSLDVTDTQYF
clone_size: many; v_call: TRBV30; d_call: .; j_call: TRBJ1-1; cdr3_nt: TGTGCCTGGAGTGTACTGTTGGGGGCTTTCTTT; cdr3_aa: CAWSVLLGAFF
clone_size: many; v_call: TRBV14; d_call: .; j_call: TRBJ1-1; cdr3_nt: TGTGCCAGCAGCCCTCGGGAACAGGGAGTTGTCACTGAAGCTTTCTTT; cdr3_aa: CASSPREQGVVTEAFF
clone_size: many; v_call: TRBV4-1; d_call: .; j_call: TRBJ1-2; cdr3_nt: TGCGCCAGCAGCCAAGTTTGGGGCTCTTTGGGAGTGGGAGGTGGCTACACCTTC; cdr3_aa: CASSQVWGSLGVGGGYTF
clone_size: once; v_call: TRBV28; d_call: .; j_call: TRBJ2-7; cdr3_nt: TGTGCCAGCAGTCGGATTTACGGCGAGCAGTACTTC; cdr3_aa: CASSRIYGEQYF
clone_size: many; v_call: TRBV20-1; d_call: .; j_call: TRBJ2-7; cdr3_nt: TGCAGTGCTAAGGAACAGGGTTGGTACGAGCAGTACTTC; cdr3_aa: CSAKEQGWYEQYF
clone_size: many; v_call: TRBV6-5; d_call: TRBD1; j_call: TRBJ2-7; cdr3_nt: TGTGCCAGCAGTTACCCGCCGGGACAGGGAAACGAGCAGTACTTC; cdr3_aa: CASSYPPGQGNEQYF
clone_size: many; v_call: TRBV13; d_call: .; j_call: TRBJ1-1; cdr3_nt: TGTGCCAGCAGCTTCGAGCGGGGGATGAACACTGAAGCTTTCTTT; cdr3_aa: CASSFERGMNTEAFF
clone_size: .; v_call: TRBV28; d_call: TRBD1; j_call: TRBJ2-5; cdr3_nt: TGTGCCAGCACAAGACAGGGACGTTTCCAAGAGACCCAGTACTTC; cdr3_aa: CASTRQGRFQETQYF
clone_size: many; v_call: TRBV6-5; d_call: .; j_call: TRBJ1-1; cdr3_nt: TGTGCCAGCAGTTACGTGGCAGAAGTGAACACTGAAGCTTTCTTT; cdr3_aa: CASSYVAEVNTEAFF
clone_size: many; v_call: TRBV9; d_call: .; j_call: TRBJ1-3; cdr3_nt: TGTGCCAGCAGCGTAGGGGGGAACACTGGAAACACCATATATTTT; cdr3_aa: CASSVGGNTGNTIYF
clone_size: .; v_call: TRBV15; d_call: .; j_call: TRBJ2-5; cdr3_nt: TGTGCCACCAGCAGAGACACGGACGAGACCCAGTACTTC; cdr3_aa: CATSRDTDETQYF
clone_size: many; v_call: TRBV15; d_call: TRBD1; j_call: TRBJ1-5; cdr3_nt: TGTGCCACCAGCAGCTCGGGACAGGGCCGCGATAGCAATCAGCCCCAGCATTTT; cdr3_aa: CATSSSGQGRDSNQPQHF
clone_size: many; v_call: TRBV6-5; d_call: .; j_call: TRBJ2-5; cdr3_nt: TGTGCCAGCAGTTACCAAGATGGAGAGACCCAGTACTTC; cdr3_aa: CASSYQDGETQYF
clone_size: .; v_call: TRBV7-2; d_call: TRBD1; j_call: TRBJ2-7; cdr3_nt: TGTGCCAGCAGCATGGACAGGGGAGGGGCCTACGAGCAGTACTTC; cdr3_aa: CASSMDRGGAYEQYF
clone_size: many; v_call: TRBV27; d_call: .; j_call: TRBJ2-6; cdr3_nt: TGTGCCAGCCGGGACACCCGCTCTGGGGCCAACGTCCTGACTTTC; cdr3_aa: CASRDTRSGANVLTF
clone_size: many; v_call: TRBV4-1; d_call: .; j_call: TRBJ2-7; cdr3_nt: TGCGCCAGCAGCCTCGACAGGCCCTACGAGCAGTACTTC; cdr3_aa: CASSLDRPYEQYF
clone_size: .; v_call: TRBV10-3; d_call: TRBD1; j_call: TRBJ2-4; cdr3_nt: TGTGCCATCAGTGAGGACAGGGCCCCAAACATTCAGTACTTC; cdr3_aa: CAISEDRAPNIQYF
clone_size: .; v_call: TRBV30; d_call: .; j_call: TRBJ1-1; cdr3_nt: TGTGCCTGGAAGCAGGGGACTGACACTGAAGCTTTCTTT; cdr3_aa: CAWKQGTDTEAFF
clone_size: many; v_call: TRBV6-1; d_call: .; j_call: TRBJ2-2; cdr3_nt: TGTGCCAGCAGACAGGGGAGGGCCGGGGAGCTGTTTTTT; cdr3_aa: CASRQGRAGELFF
clone_size: many; v_call: TRBV4-3; d_call: TRBD2; j_call: TRBJ2-7; cdr3_nt: TGCGCCAGCAGCCAAGTGCCCGGGAGGGCAGAAGAGCAGTACTTC; cdr3_aa: CASSQVPGRAEEQYF
clone_size: many; v_call: TRBV6-1; d_call: .; j_call: TRBJ1-2; cdr3_nt: TGTGCCAGCAGACCCTTGACGGATTCGAGTGGCTACACCTTC; cdr3_aa: CASRPLTDSSGYTF
clone_size: many; v_call: TRBV13; d_call: TRBD1; j_call: TRBJ1-1; cdr3_nt: TGTGCCAGCAGCCTGACAGGGATTAACCCTGAAGCTTTCTTT; cdr3_aa: CASSLTGINPEAFF
clone_size: many; v_call: TRBV11-2; d_call: .; j_call: TRBJ1-2; cdr3_nt: TGTGCCAGCAGCTTTACGGGGGCTGGTTGGAATGGCTACACCTTC; cdr3_aa: CASSFTGAGWNGYTF
clone_size: many; v_call: TRBV20-1; d_call: .; j_call: TRBJ2-7; cdr3_nt: TGCAGTGCAGCCACCGGTGGAGGTTCCTACGAGCAGTACTTC; cdr3_aa: CSAATGGGSYEQYF
clone_size: .; v_call: TRBV7-9; d_call: .; j_call: TRBJ1-1; cdr3_nt: TGTGCCAGCAGCTTAGAGGGGGGCAATGCTGAAGCTTTCTTT; cdr3_aa: CASSLEGGNAEAFF
clone_size: many; v_call: TRBV6-2/TRBV6-3; d_call: .; j_call: TRBJ1-3; cdr3_nt: TGTGCCAGCAGTTACAGCGCCGACTCTGGAAACACCATATATTTT; cdr3_aa: CASSYSADSGNTIYF
clone_size: .; v_call: TRBV10-2; d_call: .; j_call: TRBJ2-2; cdr3_nt: TGCGCCAGCAGTACCAACTCCTGGACACCGAACACCGGGGAGCTGTTTTTT; cdr3_aa: CASSTNSWTPNTGELFF
clone_size: once; v_call: TRBV27; d_call: .; j_call: TRBJ1-5; cdr3_nt: TGTGCCAGCAGTTTTCTTGGGACGGCAATCGAGCCCCAGCATTTT; cdr3_aa: CASSFLGTAIEPQHF
clone_size: many; v_call: TRBV6-1; d_call: .; j_call: TRBJ2-7; cdr3_nt: TGTGCCACAACGCGGCGGGGATCCTACGAGCAGTACTTC; cdr3_aa: CATTRRGSYEQYF
clone_size: many; v_call: TRBV11-2; d_call: .; j_call: TRBJ1-1; cdr3_nt: TGTGCCAGCAGCACTCCGGGGCTGCAGGCGGGAAGGACTGAAGCTTTCTTT; cdr3_aa: CASSTPGLQAGRTEAFF
clone_size: many; v_call: TRBV6-2/TRBV6-3; d_call: .; j_call: TRBJ2-4; cdr3_nt: TGTGCCAGCAGTTACTCGAAGGGGGACCACATTCAGTACTTC; cdr3_aa: CASSYSKGDHIQYF
clone_size: .; v_call: TRBV12-3/TRBV12-4; d_call: TRBD1; j_call: TRBJ2-5; cdr3_nt: TGTGCCAGCAGTTTAAATTGGACAGGCAATCTGAAAGGGACCCAGTACTTC; cdr3_aa: CASSLNWTGNLKGTQYF
clone_size: many; v_call: TRBV6-2/TRBV6-3; d_call: .; j_call: TRBJ2-7; cdr3_nt: TGTGCCAGCAGTGAGAGGAGTGTTCGGGACGAGCAGTACTTC; cdr3_aa: CASSERSVRDEQYF
clone_size: many; v_call: TRBV12-3/TRBV12-4; d_call: .; j_call: TRBJ1-3; cdr3_nt: TGTGCCATCCGGTCCGGAAACACCATATATTTT; cdr3_aa: CAIRSGNTIYF
clone_size: many; v_call: TRBV10-2; d_call: .; j_call: TRBJ2-3; cdr3_nt: TGCGCCAGCAGTGATTCGGGCGGGACTAGCACAGATACGCAGTATTTT; cdr3_aa: CASSDSGGTSTDTQYF
clone_size: many; v_call: TRBV30; d_call: .; j_call: TRBJ2-7; cdr3_nt: TGTGCCTGGAGTGTAGTTTGGGGTTTAGGGCACTACGAGCAGTACTTC; cdr3_aa: CAWSVVWGLGHYEQYF